This TCR beta chain was recovered during a study of long-term antiretroviral therapy in people with HIV. Study outcomes and limitations: There were no data on ART adherence, viral resistance or therapy changes, a gap that limits inferences about post-ART repertoire changes. Repertoires with HIV possessed tighter CDR3 length spans than those of controls.

This clone has just one count. As yet, its antigen is unknown. CDR1 is LGHNA and CDR2 is YSLEER in the germline V gene. CDR3 size: 17 residues. V lost 1 base to trimming and J lost 6 bases; unmatched junction nucleotides: 10. Runs used v3.0 of the immunoSEQ assay and were done at survey level. Measured with immunoSEQ multiplex PCR; TCRdb has only the in-frame clones, and not every one. The profile shows some 28,000 clones, approximately 80% of them singletons. Sequenced material: unsorted PBMCs, taken 2.7 to 2.9 years after starting antiretroviral therapy. This clonotype was sampled from a young man with HIV. V usage is TRBV4-3 and J usage is TRBJ2-2, with TRBD2 matching over 8 bases. CDR3 in DNA: TGCGCCAGCAGCCAAGGACTGCCGTCGGGAGGGCCCGGGGAGCTGTTTTTT. Protein: CASSQGLPSGGPGELFF.